The 9 T cell receptor beta chains listed next were all sequenced from one sample in a study of cytomegalovirus exposure and HLA in healthy donors. Researchers ran the PCR with 60 Vbeta and 13 Jbeta primers. Using immunoSEQ multiplex PCR, the repertoire was profiled, and TCRdb retains in-frame clones only, with some absent. Of 110,000 to 150,000 clones listed, 65% to 85% are singletons. Sequencing was carried out using PBMCs. Every receptor here comes from a male donor in good health and CMV-seronegative.

The rearrangement uses TRBV7-2 and TRBJ1-1, with a tentative D call TRBD1 (5 bases). The germline gives CDR1 SGHTA, CDR2 FQGNSA. The CDR3 sequence is 14 residues long. The V end lost 5 bases, the J end lost 4 bases, and 14 bases lay between the germline ends. The CDR3 nucleotides are TGTGCCAGCAGCCAGGCGGCAGGGCCCACTGAAGCTTTCTTT. Its protein is CASSQAAGPTEAFF.

This clone was counted between two and nine times. The V call is TRBV11-3, the J call TRBJ1-1; D gene ambiguous. Germline V CDR1 and CDR2: SGHNT, YENEEA. Trimming took off 3 bases at V and 0 bases at J, with 11 bases between the two ends. This CDR3 contains 15 residues. CDR3 in DNA: TGTGCCAGCAGCTTCAAACACCAACTGAACACTGAAGCTTTCTTT. This encodes CASSFKHQLNTEAFF.

The chain joins TRBV7-8 to TRBJ2-1, with TRBD1 identical over 9 bases. Germline V CDR1 and CDR2: SGHVS, FQNEAQ. This CDR3 spans 16 amino acids. Trimming took 3 bases from V and 0 from J; bases not matched to a gene: 3. The DNA of the CDR3 is TGTGCCAGCAGCTTTTCACAGGGGGCCTCCTACAATGAGCAGTTCTTC. Translating gives CASSFSQGASYNEQFF.

This chain joins TRBV15 and TRBJ2-7; D possibly corresponds to TRBD2 (6 bases). The germline V gene encodes CDR1 LNHNV and CDR2 YYDKDF (reference sequence). The length of the CDR3 is 16 residues. Deletions cut 0 bases from V and 0 bases from J, with 12 bases between. The CDR3 sequence is CATSRDAAGPSYEQYF. CDR3 DNA sequence: TGTGCCACCAGCAGAGATGCGGCGGGGCCCTCCTACGAGCAGTACTTC.

The rearrangement links TRBV30 to TRBJ2-7; TRBD1 is a possible D gene (5 bases). Germline V CDR1 and CDR2: GTSNPN, SVGIG (reference sequence). The CDR3 has 11 amino acids. Trimming left V 1 base short and J 12 bases short, with 13 bases between. The DNA of the CDR3 is TGTGCCTGGAGTGAAGGGGCTACCGTGTACTTC. Protein: CAWSEGATVYF.

The genes are TRBV19 and TRBJ1-2; 9 nucleotides line up with TRBD1. Germline lookup yields CDR1 LNHDA and CDR2 SQIVND (reference sequence). This CDR3 comprises 15 residues. The junction had 12 bases not matched to a gene; V was cut back by 7 bases and J by 6 bases. In DNA, the CDR3 is TGTGCCAGTAAATCCCGGGGACAGGGAATGGATGGCTACACCTTC. Translating it yields CASKSRGQGMDGYTF.

The chain is built from TRBV7-3 and TRBJ2-1, with 8 bases matching TRBD2. The V gene end was trimmed by 6 bases and the J gene end by 6 bases; junction bases not matched to a gene: 10. This CDR3 has 15 amino acids. Germline assignment: CDR1 SGHTA and CDR2 FQGTGA. The CDR3 protein is CASSSWGLVSNEQFF. The DNA for the CDR3 is TGTGCCAGCAGTTCCTGGGGACTAGTAAGCAATGAGCAGTTCTTC.

The chain joins TRBV7-6 to TRBJ2-7; possibly TRBD2 for D (6 bases). Trimming took 4 bases from V and 4 from J, leaving 17 bases between them. Germline CDR1 reads SGHVS; CDR2 reads FNYEAQ. This CDR3 region has 15 residues. The CDR3 reads CASSSGGAKWYEQYF. In DNA form, the CDR3 reads TGTGCCAGCAGCTCCGGCGGGGCGAAATGGTACGAGCAGTACTTC.

V usage is TRBV11-3 and J usage is TRBJ2-1; no firm D call. The length of the CDR3 is 12 residues. Trimming pared 1 base from V and 7 bases from J, leaving 5 bases between. Per the germline V gene, CDR1 is SGHNT and CDR2 is YENEEA. CDR3 coding DNA: TGTGCCAGCAGCTTAGTCGCGAATGAGCAGTTCTTC. Its protein is CASSLVANEQFF.